The next 7 T cell receptor beta chains were all read from a single sample in a study of T cell repertoires in cytomegalovirus infection. What these receptors recognize is not known. TCRdb used MiXCR to reprocess the reads, holding one entry per CDR3 protein. This table has about 280,000 distinct CDR3 sequences, 20% to 25% appearing once. The sample here was cultured PBMCs, taken from culture after CMV antigen stimulation. The source is a human donor in good health (CMV status not recorded). Some clones in this sample may be carry-over from other donors' samples.

The genes are TRBV19 and TRBJ2-5; TRBD2 agrees at 10 bases. The CDR3 has 16 amino acids. Germline values: CDR1 LNHDA, CDR2 SQIVND (reference sequence). With 4 bases clipped from V and 2 bases from J, the junction kept 7 bases outside the gene matches. The CDR3 region is CASSSLRTSGQETQYF. For the CDR3, the DNA is TGTGCCAGTAGTAGCCTCCGGACTAGCGGACAAGAGACCCAGTACTTC.

The V gene is TRBV27, the J gene TRBJ2-1; no firm D call. Germline-derived CDR1 and CDR2 are MNHEY and SMNVEV (reference sequence). V shed 9 bases and J shed 5 bases, with 11 bases lying between them. This CDR3 comprises 12 residues. CDR3 in amino acids: CASSRQDNEQFF. In DNA form, the CDR3 reads TGTGCCAGTTCACGGCAGGACAATGAGCAGTTCTTC.

This clonotype was found a few times. The V gene is TRBV7-2, the J gene TRBJ1-2; D is possibly TRBD1 (5 bases). Germline lookup yields CDR1 SGHTA and CDR2 FQGNSA. The CDR3 is 12 residues long. V shed 5 bases and J shed 6 bases, with 10 bases lying between them. CDR3 sequence: CASSRQLDGYTF. CDR3 DNA sequence: TGTGCCAGCAGCCGACAGTTGGATGGCTACACCTTC.

The rearrangement links TRBV7-2 to TRBJ2-1; tentative D call: TRBD2 (5 bases). V was clipped by 5 bases and J by 9 bases, with 14 bases between them. The CDR3 has 13 amino acids. Per germline, CDR1 SGHTA and CDR2 FQGNSA. CDR3 amino acids: CASSPEAGGEQFF. The CDR3 coding sequence is TGTGCCAGCAGCCCGGAGGCTGGCGGTGAGCAGTTCTTC.

A few counts support this clonotype. J is TRBJ2-3 and V is TRBV13; D may be TRBD2 (6 bases). Germline lookup yields CDR1 PRHDT and CDR2 FYEKMQ (reference sequence). The CDR3 extends over 15 amino acids. Trimming removed 2 bases from V and 4 bases from J, with 13 bases in between. The CDR3, as DNA: TGTGCCAGCAGCTTACTTCCTAGCGCGGCAGATACGCAGTATTTT. It encodes CASSLLPSAADTQYF.

A single count supports this clonotype. One end of the junction does not line up with germline, which may come from a read error. This CDR3 reads CASGLGYREGEKLFF. Here the CDR3 DNA reads TGTGCCAGCGGCTTAGGATATCGGGAAGGGGAAAAACTGTTTTTT. This rearrangement joins TRBV7-2 to TRBJ1-4; no clear D. Germline V gene lookup returns CDR1 SGHTA and CDR2 FQGNSA. This CDR3 has 15 amino acids.

A few counts support this clonotype. V gene TRBV7-2 combines with J gene TRBJ2-3; 7 nucleotides agree with TRBD2. CDR1 is SGHTA and CDR2 is FQGNSA in the germline V gene. The ends lost 0 bases at V and 2 bases at J; junction bases unmatched: 2. The CDR3 contains 15 residues. For the CDR3, the DNA is TGTGCCAGCAGCTTAGCGGGACTACCCACAGATACGCAGTATTTT. It encodes CASSLAGLPTDTQYF.